The rows below give T cell receptor beta chains drawn from one sample of a study of post-analysis software for immune sequencing data. TCRdb used MiXCR to reprocess the PCR reads, holding one entry per CDR3 protein. The sample includes more than 450,000 distinct CDR3 sequences, approximately 34% of them seen just once. The sequenced sample was blood. These receptors were taken from a girl aged 2-17 years with multiple sclerosis. CDR3s include the opening cysteine and the closing phenylalanine or tryptophan.

TRBJ1-5	TRBV15	CATSRVLGTEYRQPQHF
TRBJ2-5	TRBV6-5	CASSYPGQQETQYF
TRBJ1-6	TRBV12-3/TRBV12-4	CASSPVLRGSPLHF
TRBJ2-5	TRBV29-1	CSVGRSGSAQETQYF
TRBJ2-6	TRBV10-3	CAISEGSGANVLTF
TRBJ2-1	TRBV10-1	CASSEFGVEQFF
TRBJ2-6	TRBV2	CASSAGQGAGANVLTF
NA	TRBV20-1	CSARQGAAYEQYF
TRBJ2-7	TRBV7-6	CASSLVRPYEQYF
TRBJ2-1	TRBV5-6	CASSLWARLGNEQFF
TRBJ2-7	TRBV6-2/TRBV6-3	CASSPLGTAYEQYF
TRBJ2-3	TRBV11-2	CASSPTQWATDTQYF
NA	TRBV7-6	CASSSSLGQAYNEQYF
TRBJ1-1	TRBV5-6	CASSLFGAGSNTEAFF
TRBJ1-5	TRBV20-1	CSARDQGQRHRPQHF
TRBJ1-4	TRBV12-3/TRBV12-4	CASRPTGEHEKLFF
TRBJ1-6	TRBV20-1	CSARDAGTYNSPLHF
TRBJ2-3	TRBV20-1	CSAGSGLALTDTQYF
TRBJ2-7	TRBV7-2	CASSLGGSGVYYEQYF
TRBJ2-1	TRBV12-3/TRBV12-4	CASTPGIAYNEQFF
TRBJ2-2	TRBV29-1	CSVVSAVAGELFF
TRBJ1-2	TRBV6-5	CASSYENSGIGYGYTF
TRBJ1-2	TRBV11-2	CASSLDGTGIYGYTF
TRBJ2-1	TRBV12-3/TRBV12-4	CASSFRLAGIYNEQFF
NA	TRBV5-1	CASSWTGAQYEQYF
TRBJ1-5	TRBV4-1	CASSQGTPGQPQHF
TRBJ1-2	TRBV9	CASSGGVWGESYTF
TRBJ2-7	TRBV20-1	CSARDGARDEQYF
TRBJ2-5	TRBV7-9	CASSLPTGQETQYF
TRBJ1-2	TRBV3-1	CASSPGGRPGYTF
TRBJ1-2	TRBV28	CASSLQGPGIYGYTF
TRBJ1-2	TRBV12-5	CASGLASNYGCTF
TRBJ2-1	TRBV7-2	CASSLWIGLVTGSYNEQFF
TRBJ1-1	TRBV29-1	CSVEVVMVAWNTEAFF
TRBJ2-2	TRBV29-1	CSVTNLAGGTGELFF
TRBJ1-2	TRBV7-3	CASSLDPRGYGYTF
TRBJ2-5	TRBV7-9	CASSLKLATVGTQYF
TRBJ2-1	TRBV5-5	CASTKTSFGYNEQFF
TRBJ1-1	TRBV5-1	CASSLVEGGTEAFF
TRBJ2-4	TRBV20-1	CSARDRLADIQYF
TRBJ1-1	TRBV13	CASSLNLLRTEAFF
TRBJ1-2	TRBV29-1	CSVEDRGGYTF